These 9 T cell receptor beta chains were sequenced from one sample in a study of T cells after yellow fever vaccination. A single record per CDR3 protein comes from TCRdb applying MiXCR to the 5' RACE reads. Of under 300,000 distinct CDR3 sequences listed, less than 8.5% are singletons. The material sequenced was CD4+ T cells sorted from PBMCs, taken 15 days after the yellow fever booster vaccination. These receptor sequences come from a man aged 30 to 39 who received the YFV17D yellow fever vaccine.

This clonotype was seen at least ten times. The rearrangement joins TRBV5-6 to TRBJ2-5, with D hard to call. V lost 6 bases and J 1 base, leaving 10 bases between the germline ends. Germline V gives CDR1 SGHDT, CDR2 YYEEEE. The CDR3 has 13 amino acids. The CDR3 is CASTLPPQETQYF. The CDR3 coding sequence is TGTGCCAGCACCCTCCCACCCCAAGAGACCCAGTACTTC.

This clonotype was seen only a few times. The J gene is TRBJ2-7, the V gene TRBV12-3 or TRBV12-4; 7 bases map to TRBD2. V lost 4 bases and J lost 2; bases outside the gene matches: 14. The CDR3 extends over 17 amino acids. The CDR3 DNA reads TGTGCCAGCAGTTCACGGGGGAGGGGACTCTTCCCCTACGAGCAGTACTTC. This codes for CASSSRGRGLFPYEQYF.

The genes are TRBV7-9 and TRBJ2-5; 12 positions agree with TRBD1. V shed 4 bases and J 4 bases; nucleotides not matched to a gene: 7. The CDR3 is made up of 16 amino acids. Germline CDR1 and CDR2: SEHNR and FQNEAQ (reference sequence). The CDR3 protein is CASSSGDRGHLETQYF. In nucleotides, the CDR3 is TGTGCCAGCAGCTCTGGGGACAGGGGGCATCTAGAGACCCAGTACTTC.

This clonotype was counted only a few times. The chain carries TRBV27 and TRBJ2-7, with TRBD2 as a possible D gene (6 bases). The CDR3 is 14 residues long. Germline CDR1 MNHEY, CDR2 SMNVEV (reference sequence). V lost 4 bases and J lost 4, with 14 bases in between. The CDR3 nucleotides are TGTGCCAGCAGTTGGGGGGTGGGCCCTTACGAGCAGTACTTC. Translated: CASSWGVGPYEQYF.

The chain uses TRBV10-3 and TRBJ2-7; 8 bases match TRBD2. The CDR3 is 15 amino acids. CDR1 and CDR2 (germline): ENHRY, SYGVKD. The ends lost 10 bases at V and 0 bases at J; junction bases unmatched: 11. The CDR3 spells CATRQLAESSYEQYF. CDR3 nucleotides: TGTGCCACCCGACAACTAGCGGAGAGCTCCTACGAGCAGTACTTC.

This clonotype was picked up a small number of times. J is TRBJ2-3 and V is TRBV20-1; D unresolved. The CDR3 runs to 15 residues. V lost 0 bases and J lost 0, with 10 bases in between. Germline loops: CDR1 DFQATT, CDR2 SNEGSKA (reference sequence). CDR3 region: CSARDPRTSTDTQYF. The CDR3 DNA follows: TGCAGTGCTAGAGATCCCAGAACTAGCACAGATACGCAGTATTTT.

A few counts support this clonotype. The CDR3 reads CSAPGGQGTYNSPLHF. CDR3 in DNA: TGCAGTGCCCCAGGGGGACAGGGGACCTATAATTCACCCCTCCACTTT. The chain combines TRBV20-1 with TRBJ1-6; TRBD1 agrees at 10 bases. The V gene end was trimmed by 6 bases and the J gene end by 2 bases; junction bases not matched to a gene: 7. This CDR3 has 16 residues. CDR1 is DFQATT, CDR2 SNEGSKA, per germline (reference sequence).

This clonotype was observed a few times. The chain links TRBV5-1 to TRBJ2-1, with D perhaps TRBD2 (8 bases). Germline assignment: CDR1 SGHRS and CDR2 YFSETQ. CDR3 length: 16 amino acids. With 2 bases removed from V and 3 bases from J, the gap between germline ends came to 15 bases. CDR3 bases: TGCGCCAGCAGCTTAACGGGAGGGGGCTTCTACAATGAGCAGTTCTTC. This sequence encodes CASSLTGGGFYNEQFF.

This clonotype has more than one count but fewer than ten. The genes are TRBV27 and TRBJ1-2; D possibly corresponds to TRBD1 (5 bases). Germline V lookup: CDR1 MNHEY, CDR2 SMNVEV (reference sequence). V was cut by 3 bases and J by 4 bases, with 9 bases left in between. This CDR3 region has 13 residues. This CDR3 reads CASSFRGLYGYTF. CDR3 DNA sequence: TGTGCCAGCAGTTTTAGGGGCCTCTATGGCTACACCTTC.